This TCR beta chain is from a study of cytomegalovirus exposure and HLA in healthy donors (dated by TCRdb to between 2016 and 2019). Study-wide context: A later analysis indicated that the roughly 120 validation repertoires were generated on the platform also employed for the approximately 700 repertoires of the first cohort. The study aimed to test whether cataloging public T cell receptors could reveal signatures of past pathogen exposure. A separate validation cohort of approximately 130 different subjects was used in addition to the roughly 670-subject first cohort. To predict cytomegalovirus infection status, the study combined high-throughput TCR immunosequencing, statistical association of individual TCRs with disease status, and machine learning. Results and caveats for the whole study, not just this receptor: In both the original and validation cohorts, the classifier was reported to diagnose cytomegalovirus status with high specificity and sensitivity. A few of the identified cytomegalovirus-associated TCR beta chains were confirmed in vitro to be specific for cytomegalovirus antigens. A later analysis found that TCRs clustered in the first cohort also tended to co-occur in the 95 to 150 validation repertoires, with 94% of cluster scores above 0. A total of 164 TCR beta chains were listed by the study as associated with cytomegalovirus. According to the authors, the approach could potentially be generalized to other disease states and immunological phenotypes. Most TCR sequences were observed very rarely across donors, whereas some public TCRs were present in many individuals. A later analysis lacked HLA typing for the validation cohort, so it scored co-occurrence in that cohort across all 110 or so repertoires.

Separate from the roughly 700-subject first cohort, the validation cohort of 95 to 150 subjects was the group to which the donors belonged. V lost 6 bases and J lost 4 bases; the stretch between them is 17 bases long. Sequences LNHDA (CDR1) and SQIVND (CDR2) are obtained from the germline V gene (reference sequence). The CDR3 contains 15 residues, cysteine and phenylalanine counted. The CDR3 DNA has 45 bases and is translated from base 1. The receptor library was made with the immunoSEQ multiplex PCR assay. The study's own analysis went as follows. To diagnose cytomegalovirus status from the catalog of TCR beta chain sequences, a statistical classification framework was built. In TCRdb, the immuneACCESS table is reduced to in-frame sequences with V and J assigned. These tables do not hold every clone; where another copy was compared, an unresolved V gene accounts for under half, and the others remain unexplained. Clone size and the V and J calls come from that table; the DNA yielded D and trimming. For this sample the table gives around 90,000 clones, of which approximately 88% were detected only once. The ten biggest clones cover 9.5% to 13% of the sample.

This clone was detected once. Its antigen is still unknown. Base quality data are lacking; no much larger clone is found one base away. The sequencing input was PBMCs. The receptor was derived from a woman aged 18-35 years in good health and CMV-seropositive. The chain couples TRBV19 to TRBJ2-3; matching of 6 bases hints at TRBD1 as the D gene. The sequenced DNA: TGTGCCAGTAGGGACAGTTCAGTTTGGGCAGATACGCAGTATTTT. It is translated as CASRDSSVWADTQYF.